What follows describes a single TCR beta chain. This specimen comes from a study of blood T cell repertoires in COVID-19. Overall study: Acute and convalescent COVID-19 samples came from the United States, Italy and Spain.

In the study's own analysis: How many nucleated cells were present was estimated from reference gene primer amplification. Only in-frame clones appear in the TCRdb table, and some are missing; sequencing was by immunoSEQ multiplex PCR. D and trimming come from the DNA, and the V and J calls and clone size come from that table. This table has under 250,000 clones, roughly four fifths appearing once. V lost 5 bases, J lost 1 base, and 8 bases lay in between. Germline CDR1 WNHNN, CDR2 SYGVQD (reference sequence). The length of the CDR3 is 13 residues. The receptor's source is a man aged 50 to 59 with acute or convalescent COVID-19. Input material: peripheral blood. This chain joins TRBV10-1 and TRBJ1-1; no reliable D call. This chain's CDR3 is CASSPTRNTEAFF. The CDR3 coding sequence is TGCGCCAGCAGTCCCACACGGAACACTGAAGCTTTCTTT.